This entry describes one T cell receptor beta chain. The sample belongs to a study of blood T cell repertoires in COVID-19. Each exposed participant met a COVID-19 case in the 2 weeks preceding study entry. Sequenced by immunoSEQ multiplex PCR; TCRdb stores in-frame clones only, minus some. This table holds a few hundred thousand clones, approximately 93% found once. The CDR3 sequence is 15 residues long. V shed 3 bases and J shed 2 bases, with 11 bases lying between them. CDR1 KGHSH and CDR2 LQKENI come from the germline V gene. The sample taken for sequencing was PBMCs or T cells enriched from blood (not recorded which). The clonotype comes from a woman aged 40 to 55 who had been exposed to COVID-19. The chain uses TRBV18 and TRBJ1-3, with a possible D match to TRBD1 (6 bases). CDR3 loop: CASSPKTGPGNTIYF. The CDR3 bases are TGTGCCAGCTCACCGAAGACAGGTCCTGGAAACACCATATATTTT.